Following are 9 T cell receptor beta chains from one sample sequenced in a study of blood T cell repertoires in COVID-19. Measured with immunoSEQ multiplex PCR; TCRdb has only the in-frame clones, and not every one. Seen here are about 240,000 clones, approximately 80% observed once, and the top ten hold approximately 1.8%. The sample taken for sequencing was peripheral blood. The receptors were sampled from a man aged 25-45 years who had recovered from COVID-19.

The V and J genes are TRBV4-1 and TRBJ1-1; the match to TRBD1 covers 8 bases. Losses at the gene ends were 2 bases for V and 5 bases for J; bases not matched to a gene: 7. Germline CDR1 MGHRA, CDR2 YSYEKL. This CDR3 contains 15 residues. CDR3 in DNA: TGCGCCAGCAGCCAATTCCAGGGGGCGAATACTGAAGCTTTCTTT. Encoded protein: CASSQFQGANTEAFF.

The chain carries TRBV19 and TRBJ2-2, with 12 bases fitting TRBD1. CDR1 and CDR2 (germline): LNHDA, SQIVND (reference sequence). The CDR3 sequence is 15 residues long. Germline trimming cut 9 bases from V and 7 bases from J; bases unmatched to any gene: 9. The CDR3 region is CASSPGQGAGGELFF. The DNA for the CDR3 is TGTGCCAGCTCACCGGGACAGGGGGCGGGCGGGGAGCTGTTTTTT.

The rearrangement links TRBV4-2 to TRBJ2-5; TRBD2 matches 10 bases. Germline values: CDR1 LGHNA, CDR2 YNFKEQ. There are 16 residues in the CDR3. V was pared by 0 bases and J by 7 bases, with 8 bases of the junction left unmatched. CDR3 sequence (DNA): TGTGCCAGCAGCCAAGAGCTAGCGGGGGTCCGGGGGACCCAGTACTTC. Its protein product is CASSQELAGVRGTQYF.

The rearrangement joins TRBV11-2 to TRBJ2-7; D might be TRBD1 (6 bases). In germline, CDR1 is SGHAT, CDR2 FQNNGV. CDR3 length equals 13 residues. V was trimmed by 4 bases and J by 2 bases, leaving 9 bases between them. In nucleotides, the CDR3 is TGTGCCAGCAGCTCTACAGGGCCCTACGAGCAGTACTTC. As protein: CASSSTGPYEQYF.

This rearrangement joins TRBV18 to TRBJ1-3; 7 nucleotides agree with TRBD1. The germline gives CDR1 KGHSH, CDR2 LQKENI. The CDR3 sequence is 14 residues long. V dropped 2 bases and J dropped 9; count of bases not matched to a gene: 7. The CDR3 DNA sequence: TGTGCCAGCTCACCAGACGACAGGGCCGGCACCATATATTTT. It translates to CASSPDDRAGTIYF.

This chain connects TRBV5-1 to TRBJ1-4, with TRBD1 matching 8 bases. Germline lookup yields CDR1 SGHRS and CDR2 YFSETQ. V shed 4 bases and J 4 bases; nucleotides not matched to a gene: 3. The CDR3 consists of 14 residues. CDR3 sequence: CASSQGAGNEKLFF. The CDR3 DNA follows: TGCGCCAGCAGCCAGGGGGCGGGTAATGAAAAACTGTTTTTT.

This clone was seen just once. This chain connects TRBV11-2 to TRBJ1-5; unclear D gene. Germline V gene sequence: CDR1 SGHAT, CDR2 FQNNGV. The V end lost 1 base, the J end lost 2 bases, and 9 bases lay between the germline ends. The CDR3 totals 15 residues. The CDR3 DNA follows: TGTGCCAGCAGCTTAGGGTGGGAGGGCAATCAGCCCCAGCATTTT. It yields the protein CASSLGWEGNQPQHF.

The chain carries TRBV6-5 and TRBJ2-5, with 8 nucleotides matching TRBD1. With V trimmed by 2 bases and J by 14 bases, 10 bases remained unmatched. CDR1 is MNHEY and CDR2 is SVGAGI in the germline V gene. CDR3 length equals 13 residues. CDR3 residues: CASSYQPGTGLYF. In DNA form, the CDR3 reads TGTGCCAGCAGTTACCAACCCGGGACAGGACTATACTTC.

This clone occurred once. This chain links TRBV19 with TRBJ2-5; D not resolved. The CDR3 loop spans 13 amino acids. Per the germline V gene, CDR1 is LNHDA and CDR2 is SQIVND (reference sequence). V was clipped by 1 base and J by 1 base, with 4 bases between them. The CDR3 spells CASSIGIQETQYF. CDR3 DNA sequence: TGTGCCAGTAGTATAGGTATCCAAGAGACCCAGTACTTC.